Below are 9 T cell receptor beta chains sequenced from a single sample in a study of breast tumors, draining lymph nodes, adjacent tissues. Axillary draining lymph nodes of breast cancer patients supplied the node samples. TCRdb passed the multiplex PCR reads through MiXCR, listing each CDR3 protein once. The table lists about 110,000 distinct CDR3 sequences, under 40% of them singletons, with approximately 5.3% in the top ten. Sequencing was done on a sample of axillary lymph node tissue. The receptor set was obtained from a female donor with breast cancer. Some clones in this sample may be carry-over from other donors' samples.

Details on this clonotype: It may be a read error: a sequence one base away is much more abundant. DNA of the CDR3: TGTGCCAGCAGCCCCCAGACACAGGTCTCTGGGGCCACCATCCTGACTTTC. This encodes CASSPQTQVSGATILTF. The chain employs TRBV14 and TRBJ2-6, with D perhaps matching TRBD1 (5 bases). Trimming removed 4 bases from V and 14 bases from J, with 27 bases in between. The V gene's germline CDR1 is SGHDN and CDR2 FVKESK. The CDR3 runs 17 residues.

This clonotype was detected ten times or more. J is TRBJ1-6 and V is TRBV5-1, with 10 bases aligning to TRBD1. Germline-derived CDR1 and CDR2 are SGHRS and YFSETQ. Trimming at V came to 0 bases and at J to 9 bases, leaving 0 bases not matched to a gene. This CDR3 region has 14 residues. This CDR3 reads CASSLGQGASPLHF. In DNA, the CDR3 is TGCGCCAGCAGCTTGGGACAGGGGGCTTCACCCCTCCACTTT. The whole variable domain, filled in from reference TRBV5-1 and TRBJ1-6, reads KAGVTQTPRYLIKTRGQQVTLSCSPISGHRSVSWYQQTPGQGLQFLFEYFSETQRNKGNFPGRFSGRQFSNSRSEMNVSTLELGDSALYLCASSLGQGASPLHFGNGTRLTVT.

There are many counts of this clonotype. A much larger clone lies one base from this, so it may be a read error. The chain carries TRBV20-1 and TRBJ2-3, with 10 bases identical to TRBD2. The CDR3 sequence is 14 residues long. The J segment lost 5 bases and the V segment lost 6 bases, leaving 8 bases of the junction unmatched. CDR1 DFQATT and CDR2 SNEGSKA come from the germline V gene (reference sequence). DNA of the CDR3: TGCAGTGCCGGGAAGCGGGAGGGGGAAGATACGCAGTATTTT. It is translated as CSAGKREGEDTQYF.

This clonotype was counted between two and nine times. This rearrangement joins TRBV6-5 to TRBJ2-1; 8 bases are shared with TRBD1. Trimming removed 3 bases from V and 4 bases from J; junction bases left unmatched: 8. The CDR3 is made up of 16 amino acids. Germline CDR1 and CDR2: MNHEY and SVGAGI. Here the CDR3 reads CASSYGADREYNEQFF. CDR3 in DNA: TGTGCCAGCAGTTATGGTGCGGACAGGGAGTACAATGAGCAGTTCTTC.

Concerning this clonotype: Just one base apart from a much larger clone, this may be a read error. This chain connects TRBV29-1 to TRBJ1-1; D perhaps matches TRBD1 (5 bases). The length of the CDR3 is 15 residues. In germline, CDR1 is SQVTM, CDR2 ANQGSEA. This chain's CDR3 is CGVSRGGMGHTEAFF. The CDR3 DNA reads TGCGGCGTCTCGCGGGGTGGTATGGGGCACACTGAAGCTTTCTTT. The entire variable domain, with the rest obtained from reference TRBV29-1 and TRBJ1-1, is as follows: SAVISQKPSRDICQRGTSLTIQCQVDSQVTMMFWYRQQPGQSLTLIATANQGSEATYESGFVIDKFPISRPNLTFSTLTVSNMSPEDSSIYLCGVSRGGMGHTEAFFGQGTRLTVV.

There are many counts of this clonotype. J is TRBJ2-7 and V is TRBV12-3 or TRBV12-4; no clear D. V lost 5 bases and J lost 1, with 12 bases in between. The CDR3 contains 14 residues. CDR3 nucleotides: TGTGCCAGCAGTCAAACCACTGGGTCCTACGAGCAGTACTTC. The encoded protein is CASSQTTGSYEQYF.

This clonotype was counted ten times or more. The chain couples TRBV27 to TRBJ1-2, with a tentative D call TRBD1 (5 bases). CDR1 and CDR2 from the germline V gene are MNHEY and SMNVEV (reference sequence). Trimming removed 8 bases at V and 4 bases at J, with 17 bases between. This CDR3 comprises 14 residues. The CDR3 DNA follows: TGTGCCAGCTCTCCCCGGGGCAGACCCTATGGCTACACCTTC. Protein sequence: CASSPRGRPYGYTF.

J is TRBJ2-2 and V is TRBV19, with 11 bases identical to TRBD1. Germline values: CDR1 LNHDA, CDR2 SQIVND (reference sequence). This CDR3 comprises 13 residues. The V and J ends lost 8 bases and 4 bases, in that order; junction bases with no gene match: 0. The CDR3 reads CASGTGGTGELFF. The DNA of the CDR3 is TGTGCCAGTGGGACAGGGGGCACCGGGGAGCTGTTTTTT.

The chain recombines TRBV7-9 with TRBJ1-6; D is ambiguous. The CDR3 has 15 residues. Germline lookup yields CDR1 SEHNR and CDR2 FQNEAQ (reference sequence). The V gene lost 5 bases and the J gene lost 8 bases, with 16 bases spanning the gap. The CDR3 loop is CASSPGWVKDSPLHF. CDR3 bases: TGTGCCAGCAGCCCCGGGTGGGTGAAGGATTCACCCCTCCACTTT.